The count of the clone carrying this T cell receptor beta chain is one. Antigen specificity is unknown. One end of the junction varies from germline; a read error may be responsible. This entry is derived from a study of T cell repertoires in cytomegalovirus infection. Overall study: Through public TCR beta signatures, both CMV infection and matching HLA type were indicated. Regarding the study as a whole: HLA-C-restricted CMV clonotypes gave the most frequent clonotype in two of eight donors. Public TCR beta family frequency separated CMV-and-HLA carriers, including in an independent cohort.

CDR1 is LGHNA, CDR2 YNFKEQ, per germline. The CDR3 consists of 15 residues. One entry per CDR3 protein, called by TCRdb with MiXCR from the reads. The sample includes just over 300,000 distinct CDR3 sequences, under 20% of them seen just once. The material sequenced was PBMCs. This receptor was taken from a human donor in good health (CMV status not recorded). Some clones in this sample may be carry-over from other donors' samples. The rearrangement links TRBV4-2 to TRBJ1-4; D remains ambiguous. The CDR3 sequence is CASGQEEQRREKLFF. Written as DNA, the CDR3 is TGTGCCAGCGGCCAAGAGGAACAACGGCGGGAAAAACTGTTTTTT.